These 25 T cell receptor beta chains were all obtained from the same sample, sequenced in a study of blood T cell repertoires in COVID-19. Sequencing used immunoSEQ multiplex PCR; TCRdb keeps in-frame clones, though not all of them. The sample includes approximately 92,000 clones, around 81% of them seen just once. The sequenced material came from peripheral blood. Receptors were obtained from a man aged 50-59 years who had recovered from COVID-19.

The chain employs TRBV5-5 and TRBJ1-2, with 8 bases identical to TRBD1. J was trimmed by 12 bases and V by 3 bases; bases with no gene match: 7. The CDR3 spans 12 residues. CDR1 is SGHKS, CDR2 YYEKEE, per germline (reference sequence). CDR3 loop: CASSWPGQVNTF. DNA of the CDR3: TGTGCCAGCAGCTGGCCGGGACAGGTCAACACCTTC.

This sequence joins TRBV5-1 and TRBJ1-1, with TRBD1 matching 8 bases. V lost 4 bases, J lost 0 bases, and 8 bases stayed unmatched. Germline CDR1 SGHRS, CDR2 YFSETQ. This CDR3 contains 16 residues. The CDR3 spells CASSGPGTGLNTEAFF. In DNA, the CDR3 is TGCGCCAGCAGCGGTCCCGGGACAGGATTGAACACTGAAGCTTTCTTT.

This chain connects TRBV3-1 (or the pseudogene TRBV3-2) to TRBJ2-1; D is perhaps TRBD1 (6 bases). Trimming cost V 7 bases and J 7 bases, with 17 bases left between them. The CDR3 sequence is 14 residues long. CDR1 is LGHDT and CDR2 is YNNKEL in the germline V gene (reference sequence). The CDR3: CASTGDGRGNEQFF. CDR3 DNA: TGTGCCAGCACCGGGGATGGCAGGGGTAATGAGCAGTTCTTC.

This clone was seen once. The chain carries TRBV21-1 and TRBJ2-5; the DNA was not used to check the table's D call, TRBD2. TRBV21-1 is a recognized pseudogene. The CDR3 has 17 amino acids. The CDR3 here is CASSVTCPEGGVETQYF. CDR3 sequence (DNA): TGTGCCAGCAGTGTCACCTGCCCCGAGGGTGGGGTAGAGACCCAGTACTTC.

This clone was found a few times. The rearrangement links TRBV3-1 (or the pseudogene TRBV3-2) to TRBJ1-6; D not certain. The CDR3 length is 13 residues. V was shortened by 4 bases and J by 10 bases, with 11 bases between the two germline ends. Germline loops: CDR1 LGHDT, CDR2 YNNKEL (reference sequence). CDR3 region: CASSPIGVSPLHF. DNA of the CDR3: TGTGCCAGCAGCCCTATCGGGGTATCACCCCTCCACTTT.

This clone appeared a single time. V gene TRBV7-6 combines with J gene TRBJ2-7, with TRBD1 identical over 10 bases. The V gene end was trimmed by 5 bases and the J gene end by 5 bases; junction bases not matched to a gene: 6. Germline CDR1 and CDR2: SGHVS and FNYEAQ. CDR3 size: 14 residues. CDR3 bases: TGTGCCAGCAGCCGGACAGGGGGAACAAACGAGCAGTACTTC. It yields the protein CASSRTGGTNEQYF. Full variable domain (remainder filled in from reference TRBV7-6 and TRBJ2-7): GAGVSQSPRYKVTKRGQDVALRCDPISGHVSLYWYRQALGQGPEFLTYFNYEAQQDKSGLPNDRFSAERPEGSISTLTIQRTEQRDSAMYRCASSRTGGTNEQYFGPGTRLTVT.

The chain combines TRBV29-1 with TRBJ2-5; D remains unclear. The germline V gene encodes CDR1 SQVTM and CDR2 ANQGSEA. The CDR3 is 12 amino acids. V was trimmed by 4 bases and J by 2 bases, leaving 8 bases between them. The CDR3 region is CSVARGQETQYF. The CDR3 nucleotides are TGCAGCGTTGCGCGAGGTCAAGAGACCCAGTACTTC.

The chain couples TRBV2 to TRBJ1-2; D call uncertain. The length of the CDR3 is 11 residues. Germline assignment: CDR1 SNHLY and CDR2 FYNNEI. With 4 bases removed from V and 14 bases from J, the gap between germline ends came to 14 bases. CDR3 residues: CASSGEVSQTF. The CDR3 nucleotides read TGTGCCAGCAGTGGCGAAGTGAGCCAAACCTTC.

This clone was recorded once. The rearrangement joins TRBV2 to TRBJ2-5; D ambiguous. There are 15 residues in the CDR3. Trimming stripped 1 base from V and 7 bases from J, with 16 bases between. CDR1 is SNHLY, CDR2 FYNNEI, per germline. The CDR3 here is CASSEEWSVPGTQYF. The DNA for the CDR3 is TGTGCCAGCAGTGAAGAATGGTCGGTCCCAGGGACCCAGTACTTC.

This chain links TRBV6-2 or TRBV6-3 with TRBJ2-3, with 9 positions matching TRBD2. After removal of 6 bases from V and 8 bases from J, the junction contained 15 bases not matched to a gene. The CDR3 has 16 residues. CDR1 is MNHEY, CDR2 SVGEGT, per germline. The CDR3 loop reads CASSRRSIAGDGTQYF. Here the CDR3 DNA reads TGTGCCAGCAGCCGTCGATCTATAGCGGGAGATGGTACGCAGTATTTT.

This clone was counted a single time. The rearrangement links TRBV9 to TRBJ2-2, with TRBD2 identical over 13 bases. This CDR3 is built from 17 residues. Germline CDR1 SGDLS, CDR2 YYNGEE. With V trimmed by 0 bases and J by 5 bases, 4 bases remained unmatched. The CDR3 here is CASSVATGLAGTGELFF. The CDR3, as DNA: TGTGCCAGCAGCGTAGCTACGGGACTAGCGGGAACCGGGGAGCTGTTTTTT.

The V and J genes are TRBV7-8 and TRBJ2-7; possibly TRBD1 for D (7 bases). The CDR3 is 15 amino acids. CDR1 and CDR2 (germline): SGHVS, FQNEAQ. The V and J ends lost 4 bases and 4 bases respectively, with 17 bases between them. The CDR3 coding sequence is TGTGCCAGCAGCTCTCAGGGGGGAGGCGGTTACGAGCAGTACTTC. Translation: CASSSQGGGGYEQYF.

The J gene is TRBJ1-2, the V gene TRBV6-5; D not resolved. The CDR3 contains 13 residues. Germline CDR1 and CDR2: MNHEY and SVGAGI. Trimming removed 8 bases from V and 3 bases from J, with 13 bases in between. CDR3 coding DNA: TGTGCCAGCCGGATCCCTGGAGACTATGGCTACACCTTC. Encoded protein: CASRIPGDYGYTF.

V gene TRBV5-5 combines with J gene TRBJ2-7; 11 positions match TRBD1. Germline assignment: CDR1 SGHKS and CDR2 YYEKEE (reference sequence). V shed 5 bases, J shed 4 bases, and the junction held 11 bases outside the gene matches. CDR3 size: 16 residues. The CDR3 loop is CASRIDPGQGDYEQYF. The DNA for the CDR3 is TGTGCCAGCAGGATTGATCCGGGACAGGGGGATTACGAGCAGTACTTC.

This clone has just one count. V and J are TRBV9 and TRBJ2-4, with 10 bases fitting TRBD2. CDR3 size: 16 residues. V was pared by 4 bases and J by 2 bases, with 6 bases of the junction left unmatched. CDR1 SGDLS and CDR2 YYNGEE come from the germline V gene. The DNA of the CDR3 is TGTGCCAGCAGCTCCCTAGCGGGGGAGACCAAAAACATTCAGTACTTC. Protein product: CASSSLAGETKNIQYF.

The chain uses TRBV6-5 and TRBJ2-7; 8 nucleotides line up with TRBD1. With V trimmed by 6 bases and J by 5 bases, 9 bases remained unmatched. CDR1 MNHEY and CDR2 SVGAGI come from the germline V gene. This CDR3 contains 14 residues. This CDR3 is CASRRQGQENEQYF. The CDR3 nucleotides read TGTGCCAGCAGGCGACAGGGGCAGGAAAACGAGCAGTACTTC.

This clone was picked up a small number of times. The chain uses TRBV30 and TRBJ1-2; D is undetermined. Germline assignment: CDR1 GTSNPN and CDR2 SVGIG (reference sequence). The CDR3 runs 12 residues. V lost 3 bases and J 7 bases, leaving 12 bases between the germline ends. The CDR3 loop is CAWSWEGSGYTF. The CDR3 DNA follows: TGTGCCTGGAGCTGGGAAGGGAGTGGCTACACCTTC. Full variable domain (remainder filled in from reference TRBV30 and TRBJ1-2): SQTIHQWPATLVQPVGSPLSLECTVEGTSNPNLYWYRQAAGRGLQLLFYSVGIGQISSEVPQNLSASRPQDRQFILSSKKLLLSDSGFYLCAWSWEGSGYTFGSGTRLTVV.

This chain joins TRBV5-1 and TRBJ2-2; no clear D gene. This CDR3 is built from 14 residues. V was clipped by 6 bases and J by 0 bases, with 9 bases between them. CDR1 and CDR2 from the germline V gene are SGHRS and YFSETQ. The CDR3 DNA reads TGCGCCAGCACCCCAGTTTCGAACACCGGGGAGCTGTTTTTT. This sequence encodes CASTPVSNTGELFF.

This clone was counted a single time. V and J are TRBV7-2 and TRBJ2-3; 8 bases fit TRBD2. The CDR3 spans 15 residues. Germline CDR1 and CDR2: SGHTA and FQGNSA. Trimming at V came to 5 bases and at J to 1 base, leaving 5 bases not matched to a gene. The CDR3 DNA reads TGTGCCAGCAGCGTTCTAGCGGGTCGCACAGATACGCAGTATTTT. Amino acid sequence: CASSVLAGRTDTQYF. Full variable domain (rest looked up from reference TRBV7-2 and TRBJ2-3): GAGVSQSPSNKVTEKGKDVELRCDPISGHTALYWYRQSLGQGLEFLIYFQGNSAPDKSGLPSDRFSAERTGGSVSTLTIQRTQQEDSAVYLCASSVLAGRTDTQYFGPGTRLTVL.

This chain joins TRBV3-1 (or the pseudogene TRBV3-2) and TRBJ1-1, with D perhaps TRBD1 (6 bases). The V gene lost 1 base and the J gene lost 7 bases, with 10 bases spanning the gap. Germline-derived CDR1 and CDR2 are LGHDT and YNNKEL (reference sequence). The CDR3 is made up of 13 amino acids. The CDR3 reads CASSQATGFEAFF. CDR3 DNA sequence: TGTGCCAGCAGCCAAGCCACAGGGTTTGAAGCTTTCTTT.

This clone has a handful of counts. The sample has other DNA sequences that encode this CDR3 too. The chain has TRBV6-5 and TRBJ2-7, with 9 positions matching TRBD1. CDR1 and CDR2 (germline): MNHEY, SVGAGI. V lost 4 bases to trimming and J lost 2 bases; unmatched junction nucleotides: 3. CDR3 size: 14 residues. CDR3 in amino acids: CASSLGQGAYEQYF. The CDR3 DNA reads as TGTGCCAGCAGTTTGGGACAGGGAGCCTACGAGCAGTACTTC.

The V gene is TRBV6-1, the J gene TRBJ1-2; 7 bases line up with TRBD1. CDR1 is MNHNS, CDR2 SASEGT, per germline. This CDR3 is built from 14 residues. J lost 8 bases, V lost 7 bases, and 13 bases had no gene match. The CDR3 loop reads CASTVGRQGEGYTF. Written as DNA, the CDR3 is TGTGCCAGCACCGTGGGGAGACAGGGTGAGGGCTACACCTTC.

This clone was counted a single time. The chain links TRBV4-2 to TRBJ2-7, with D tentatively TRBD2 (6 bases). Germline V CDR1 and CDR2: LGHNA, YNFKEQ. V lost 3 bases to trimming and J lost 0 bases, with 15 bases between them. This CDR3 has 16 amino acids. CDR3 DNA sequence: TGTGCCAGCAGCCAGGATACGGGACTGGACTCCTACGAGCAGTACTTC. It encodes CASSQDTGLDSYEQYF.

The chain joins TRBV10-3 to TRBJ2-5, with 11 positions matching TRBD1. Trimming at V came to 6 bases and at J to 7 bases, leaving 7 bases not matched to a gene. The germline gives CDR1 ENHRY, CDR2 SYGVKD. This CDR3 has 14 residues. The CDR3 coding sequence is TGTGCCATCAGCCCGGGACAGGGGGTGGGGACCCAGTACTTC. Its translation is CAISPGQGVGTQYF.

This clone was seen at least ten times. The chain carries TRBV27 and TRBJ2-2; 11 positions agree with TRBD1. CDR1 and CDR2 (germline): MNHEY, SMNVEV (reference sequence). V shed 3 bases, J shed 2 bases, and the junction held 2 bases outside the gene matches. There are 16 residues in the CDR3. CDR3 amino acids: CASSFRTGGNTGELFF. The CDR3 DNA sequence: TGTGCCAGCAGTTTTCGGACAGGGGGCAACACCGGGGAGCTGTTTTTT.